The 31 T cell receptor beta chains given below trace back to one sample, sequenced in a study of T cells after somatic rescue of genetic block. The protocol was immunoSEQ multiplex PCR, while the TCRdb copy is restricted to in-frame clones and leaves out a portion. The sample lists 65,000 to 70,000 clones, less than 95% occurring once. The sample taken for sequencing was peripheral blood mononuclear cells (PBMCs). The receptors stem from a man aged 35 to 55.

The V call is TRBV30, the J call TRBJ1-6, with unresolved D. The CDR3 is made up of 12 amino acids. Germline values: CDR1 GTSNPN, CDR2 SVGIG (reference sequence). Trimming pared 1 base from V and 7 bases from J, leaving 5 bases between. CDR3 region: CAWSGTNSPLHF. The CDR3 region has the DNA TGTGCCTGGAGTGGAACGAATTCACCCCTCCACTTT.

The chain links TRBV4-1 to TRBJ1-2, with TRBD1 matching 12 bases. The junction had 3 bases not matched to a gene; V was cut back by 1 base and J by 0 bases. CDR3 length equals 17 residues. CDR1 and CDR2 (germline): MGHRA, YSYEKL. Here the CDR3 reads CASSQGGQGATNYGYTF. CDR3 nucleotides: TGCGCCAGCAGCCAAGGGGGACAGGGGGCGACTAACTATGGCTACACCTTC.

In DNA form, the CDR3 reads TGTGCCAGCAGCTTGGACGACAAGGTTCAATCGCCCCAGCATTTT. Protein: CASSLDDKVQSPQHF. J is TRBJ1-5 and V is TRBV5-5; no clear D. Germline CDR1 reads SGHKS; CDR2 reads YYEKEE (reference sequence). The CDR3 spans 15 residues. The V and J ends lost 0 bases and 9 bases respectively, with 16 bases between them.

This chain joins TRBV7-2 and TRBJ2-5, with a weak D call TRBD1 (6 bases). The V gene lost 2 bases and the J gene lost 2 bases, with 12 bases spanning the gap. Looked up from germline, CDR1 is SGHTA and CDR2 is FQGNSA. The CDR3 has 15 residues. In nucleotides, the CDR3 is TGTGCCAGCAGCTTAACCCCAGGGGCACAAGAGACCCAGTACTTC. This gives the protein CASSLTPGAQETQYF. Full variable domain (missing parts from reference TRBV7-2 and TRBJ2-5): GAGVSQSPSNKVTEKGKDVELRCDPISGHTALYWYRQSLGQGLEFLIYFQGNSAPDKSGLPSDRFSAERTGGSVSTLTIQRTQQEDSAVYLCASSLTPGAQETQYFGPGTRLLVL.

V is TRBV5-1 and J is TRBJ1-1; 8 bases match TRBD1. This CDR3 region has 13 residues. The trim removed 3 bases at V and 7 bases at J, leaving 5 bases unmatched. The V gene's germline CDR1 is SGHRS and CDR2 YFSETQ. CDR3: CASSSGQVIEAFF. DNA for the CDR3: TGCGCCAGCAGCTCGGGACAGGTGATTGAAGCTTTCTTT.

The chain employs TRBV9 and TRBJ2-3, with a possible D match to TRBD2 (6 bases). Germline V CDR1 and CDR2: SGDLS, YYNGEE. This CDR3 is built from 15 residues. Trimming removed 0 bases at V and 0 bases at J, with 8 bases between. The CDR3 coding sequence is TGTGCCAGCAGCGTAGCCGGGGGTAGCACAGATACGCAGTATTTT. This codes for CASSVAGGSTDTQYF.

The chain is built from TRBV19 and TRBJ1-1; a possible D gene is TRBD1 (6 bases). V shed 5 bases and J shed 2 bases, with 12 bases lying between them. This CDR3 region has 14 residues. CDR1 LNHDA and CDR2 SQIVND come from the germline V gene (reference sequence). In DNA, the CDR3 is TGTGCCAGTAGTGCCGGGACAATAAACACTGAAGCTTTCTTT. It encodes CASSAGTINTEAFF. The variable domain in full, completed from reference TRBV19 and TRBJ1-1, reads DGGITQSPKYLFRKEGQNVTLSCEQNLNHDAMYWYRQDPGQGLRLIYYSQIVNDFQKGDIAEGYSVSREKKESFPLTVTSAQKNPTAFYLCASSAGTINTEAFFGQGTRLTVV.

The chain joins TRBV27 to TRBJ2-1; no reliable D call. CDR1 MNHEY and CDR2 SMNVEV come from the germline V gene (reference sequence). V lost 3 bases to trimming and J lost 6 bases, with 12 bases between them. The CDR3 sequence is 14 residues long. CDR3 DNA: TGTGCCAGCAGTTTCATAGACAAAGGCAATGAGCAGTTCTTC. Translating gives CASSFIDKGNEQFF.

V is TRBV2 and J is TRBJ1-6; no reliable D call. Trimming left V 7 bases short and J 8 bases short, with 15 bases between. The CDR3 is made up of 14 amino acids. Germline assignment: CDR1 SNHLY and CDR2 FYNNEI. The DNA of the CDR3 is TGTGCCAGCAACCTCCGGGCCAGTGATTCACCCCTCCACTTT. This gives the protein CASNLRASDSPLHF.

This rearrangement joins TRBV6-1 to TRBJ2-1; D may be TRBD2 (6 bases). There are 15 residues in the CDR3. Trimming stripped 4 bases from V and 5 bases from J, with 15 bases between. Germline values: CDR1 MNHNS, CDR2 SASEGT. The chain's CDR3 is CASSGRTIRNNEQFF. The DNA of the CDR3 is TGTGCCAGCAGTGGACGGACTATCCGTAACAATGAGCAGTTCTTC.

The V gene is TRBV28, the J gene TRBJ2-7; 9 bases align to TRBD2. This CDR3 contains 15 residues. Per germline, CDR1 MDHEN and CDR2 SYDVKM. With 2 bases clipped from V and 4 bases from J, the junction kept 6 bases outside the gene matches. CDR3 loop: CASSLRGLARYEQYF. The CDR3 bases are TGTGCCAGCAGTTTAAGAGGACTAGCGAGATACGAGCAGTACTTC.

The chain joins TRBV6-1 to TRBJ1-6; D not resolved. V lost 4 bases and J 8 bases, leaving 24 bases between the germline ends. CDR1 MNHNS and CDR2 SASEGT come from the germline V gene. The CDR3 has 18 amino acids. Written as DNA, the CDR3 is TGTGCCAGCAGTGGAAGTTGGAGTGTCCAGGCGGTGGATTCACCCCTCCACTTT. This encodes CASSGSWSVQAVDSPLHF.

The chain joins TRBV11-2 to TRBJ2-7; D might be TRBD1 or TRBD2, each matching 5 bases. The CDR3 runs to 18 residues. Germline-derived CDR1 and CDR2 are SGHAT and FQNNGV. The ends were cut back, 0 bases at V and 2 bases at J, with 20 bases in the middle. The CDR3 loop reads CASSLDLIGVQGTYEQYF. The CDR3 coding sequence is TGTGCCAGCAGCTTAGATCTGATCGGGGTGCAGGGCACCTACGAGCAGTACTTC.

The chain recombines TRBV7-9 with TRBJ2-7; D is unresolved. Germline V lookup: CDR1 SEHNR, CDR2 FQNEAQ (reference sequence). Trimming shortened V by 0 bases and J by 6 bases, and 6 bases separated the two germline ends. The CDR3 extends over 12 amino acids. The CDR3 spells CASSLAWAEQYF. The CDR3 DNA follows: TGTGCCAGCAGCTTAGCGTGGGCCGAGCAGTACTTC.

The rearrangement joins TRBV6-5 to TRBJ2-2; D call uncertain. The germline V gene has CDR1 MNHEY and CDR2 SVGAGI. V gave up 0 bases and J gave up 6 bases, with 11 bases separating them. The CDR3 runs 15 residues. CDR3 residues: CASSYSRRAAGELFF. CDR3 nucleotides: TGTGCCAGCAGTTACTCGAGAAGGGCGGCCGGGGAGCTGTTTTTT.

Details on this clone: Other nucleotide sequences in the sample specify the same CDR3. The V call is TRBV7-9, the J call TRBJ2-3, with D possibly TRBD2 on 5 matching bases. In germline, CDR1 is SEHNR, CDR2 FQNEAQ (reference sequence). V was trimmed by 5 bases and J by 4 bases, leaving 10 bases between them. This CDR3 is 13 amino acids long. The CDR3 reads CASSPRGPDTQYF. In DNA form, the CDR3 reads TGTGCCAGCAGCCCACGCGGGCCAGATACGCAGTATTTT.

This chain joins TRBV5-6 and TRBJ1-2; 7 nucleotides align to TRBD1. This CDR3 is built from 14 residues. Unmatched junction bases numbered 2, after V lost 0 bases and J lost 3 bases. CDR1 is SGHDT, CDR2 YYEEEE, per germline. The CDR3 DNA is TGTGCCAGCAGCTTGGGACAGGGCTACTATGGCTACACCTTC. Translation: CASSLGQGYYGYTF. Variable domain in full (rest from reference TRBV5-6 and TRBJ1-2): DAGVTQSPTHLIKTRGQQVTLRCSPKSGHDTVSWYQQALGQGPQFIFQYYEEEERQRGNFPDRFSGHQFPNYSSELNVNALLLGDSALYLCASSLGQGYYGYTFGSGTRLTVV.

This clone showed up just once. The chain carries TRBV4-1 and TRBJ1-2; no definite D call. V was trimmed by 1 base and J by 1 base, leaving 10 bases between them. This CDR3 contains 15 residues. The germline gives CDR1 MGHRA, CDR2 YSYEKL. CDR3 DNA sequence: TGCGCCAGCAGCCAAGGAGGCTCCGTTAACTATGGCTACACCTTC. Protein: CASSQGGSVNYGYTF.

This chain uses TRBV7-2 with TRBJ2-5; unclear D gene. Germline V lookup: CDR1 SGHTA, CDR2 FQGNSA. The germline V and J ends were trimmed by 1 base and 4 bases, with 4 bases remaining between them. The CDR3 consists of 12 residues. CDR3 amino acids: CASSLVGETQYF. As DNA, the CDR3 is TGTGCCAGCAGCTTAGTAGGAGAGACCCAGTACTTC.

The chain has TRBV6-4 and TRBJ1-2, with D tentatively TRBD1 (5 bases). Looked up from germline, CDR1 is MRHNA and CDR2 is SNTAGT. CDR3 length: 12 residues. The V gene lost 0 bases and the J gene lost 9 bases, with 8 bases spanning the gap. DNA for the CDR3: TGTGCCAGCAGTGACTCGGAGGGGAGCTACACCTTC. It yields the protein CASSDSEGSYTF.

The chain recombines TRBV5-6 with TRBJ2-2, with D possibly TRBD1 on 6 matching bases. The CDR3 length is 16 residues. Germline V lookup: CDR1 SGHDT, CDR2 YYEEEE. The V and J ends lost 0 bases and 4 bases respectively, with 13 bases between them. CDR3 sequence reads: CASSLGQVRITGELFF. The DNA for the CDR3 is TGTGCCAGCAGCTTGGGACAGGTCCGAATCACCGGGGAGCTGTTTTTT. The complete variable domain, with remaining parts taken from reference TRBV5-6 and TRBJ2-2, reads DAGVTQSPTHLIKTRGQQVTLRCSPKSGHDTVSWYQQALGQGPQFIFQYYEEEERQRGNFPDRFSGHQFPNYSSELNVNALLLGDSALYLCASSLGQVRITGELFFGEGSRLTVL.

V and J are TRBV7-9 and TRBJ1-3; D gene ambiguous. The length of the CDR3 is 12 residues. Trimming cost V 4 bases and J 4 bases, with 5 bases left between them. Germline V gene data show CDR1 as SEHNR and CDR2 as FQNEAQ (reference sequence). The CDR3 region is CASSSQGNTIYF. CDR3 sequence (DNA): TGTGCCAGCAGCTCACAGGGAAACACCATATATTTT.

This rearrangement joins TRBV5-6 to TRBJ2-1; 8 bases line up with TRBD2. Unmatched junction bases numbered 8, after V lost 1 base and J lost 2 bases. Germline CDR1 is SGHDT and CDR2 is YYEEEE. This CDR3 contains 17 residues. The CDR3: CASSLPKLAEAYNEQFF. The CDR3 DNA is TGTGCCAGCAGCTTGCCGAAACTAGCGGAGGCCTACAATGAGCAGTTCTTC.

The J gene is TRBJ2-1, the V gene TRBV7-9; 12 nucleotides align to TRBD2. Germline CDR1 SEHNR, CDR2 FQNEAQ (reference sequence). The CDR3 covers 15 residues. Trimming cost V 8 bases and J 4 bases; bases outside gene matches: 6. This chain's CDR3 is CASEPGTSGYNEQFF. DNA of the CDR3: TGTGCCAGCGAGCCGGGGACTAGCGGGTACAATGAGCAGTTCTTC.

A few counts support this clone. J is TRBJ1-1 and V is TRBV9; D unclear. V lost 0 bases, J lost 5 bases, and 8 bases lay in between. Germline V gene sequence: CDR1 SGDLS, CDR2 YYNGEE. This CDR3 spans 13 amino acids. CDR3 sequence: CASSVERETEAFF. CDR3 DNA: TGTGCCAGCAGCGTAGAAAGGGAGACTGAAGCTTTCTTT.

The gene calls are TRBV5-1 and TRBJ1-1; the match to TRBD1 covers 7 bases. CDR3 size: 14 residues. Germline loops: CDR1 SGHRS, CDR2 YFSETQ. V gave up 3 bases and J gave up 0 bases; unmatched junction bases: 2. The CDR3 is CASSWGQMNTEAFF. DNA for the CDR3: TGCGCCAGCAGCTGGGGACAGATGAACACTGAAGCTTTCTTT.

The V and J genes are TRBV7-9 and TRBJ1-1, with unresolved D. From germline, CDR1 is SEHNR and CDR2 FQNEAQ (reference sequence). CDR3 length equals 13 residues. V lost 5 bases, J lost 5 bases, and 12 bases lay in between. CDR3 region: CASSLPLWTEAFF. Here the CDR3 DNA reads TGTGCCAGCAGCCTCCCCCTTTGGACTGAAGCTTTCTTT. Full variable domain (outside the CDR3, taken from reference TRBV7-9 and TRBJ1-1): DTGVSQNPRHKITKRGQNVTFRCDPISEHNRLYWYRQTLGQGPEFLTYFQNEAQLEKSRLLSDRFSAERPKGSFSTLEIQRTEQGDSAMYLCASSLPLWTEAFFGQGTRLTVV.

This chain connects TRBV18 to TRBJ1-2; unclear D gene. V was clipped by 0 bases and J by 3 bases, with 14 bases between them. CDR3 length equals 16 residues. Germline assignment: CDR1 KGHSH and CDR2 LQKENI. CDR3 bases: TGTGCCAGCTCACCACCGGGATCCCCAGGTCACTATGGCTACACCTTC. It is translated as CASSPPGSPGHYGYTF.

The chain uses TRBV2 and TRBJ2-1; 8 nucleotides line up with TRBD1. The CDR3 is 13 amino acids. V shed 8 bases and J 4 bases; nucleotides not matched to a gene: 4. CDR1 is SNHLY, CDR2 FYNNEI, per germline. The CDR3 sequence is CASRDRLYNEQFF. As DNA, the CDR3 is TGTGCCAGCCGGGACAGGTTATACAATGAGCAGTTCTTC. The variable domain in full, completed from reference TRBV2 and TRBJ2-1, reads EPEVTQTPSHQVTQMGQEVILRCVPISNHLYFYWYRQILGQKVEFLVSFYNNEISEKSEIFDDQFSVERPDGSNFTLKIRSTKLEDSAMYFCASRDRLYNEQFFGPGTRLTVL.

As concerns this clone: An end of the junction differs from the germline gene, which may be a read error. In nucleotides, the CDR3 is TGTGCCAGCAGCTGGGGGCCAGGGCTCGAGCAGTACTTC. Translated: CASSWGPGLEQYF. This chain links TRBV5-1 with TRBJ2-7; tentative D call: TRBD1 (6 bases). CDR3 length equals 13 residues. Per germline, CDR1 SGHRS and CDR2 YFSETQ.

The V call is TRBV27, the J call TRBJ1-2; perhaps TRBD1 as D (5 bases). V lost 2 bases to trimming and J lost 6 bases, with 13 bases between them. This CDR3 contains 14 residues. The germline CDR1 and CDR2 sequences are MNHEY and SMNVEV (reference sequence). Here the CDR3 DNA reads TGTGCCAGCAGTTTAATTGGGGGGGGAGATGGCTACACCTTC. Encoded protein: CASSLIGGGDGYTF.